Below are 15 T cell receptor beta chains sequenced from a single sample in a study of vaccination effects on CD4 cells after COVID-19. The protocol was immunoSEQ multiplex PCR, while the TCRdb copy is restricted to in-frame clones and leaves out a portion. This table has 50,000 to 60,000 clones, around 67% appearing once. Within the ViraFEST assay, antigen-specific CD4+ T cells underwent expansion with viral peptide pools prior to sequencing. Upon completion of about ten days in culture, CD4+ T cells were isolated. Vaccine recipients lacked prior SARS-CoV-2 infection and had negative nucleocapsid antibodies. The antigens for these receptors are not known. The sample was CD4+ T cells from PBMCs cultured with SARS-CoV-2 spike peptides, taken before COVID-19 vaccination. The receptors were sampled from a human donor who received a COVID-19 vaccine.

V gene TRBV21-1 combines with J gene TRBJ2-7. TRBV21-1 is annotated as a pseudogene. The CDR3 contains 15 residues. The CDR3 sequence is CASSGKGIKSYEQYF. Written as DNA, the CDR3 is TGTGCCAGCAGTGGAAAAGGGATAAAATCCTACGAGCAGTACTTC.

V and J are TRBV11-2 and TRBJ2-1; 11 nucleotides line up with TRBD1. Losses at the gene ends were 3 bases for V and 4 bases for J; bases not matched to a gene: 8. This CDR3 comprises 17 residues. Germline V gives CDR1 SGHAT, CDR2 FQNNGV. The CDR3 region has the DNA TGTGCCAGCAGCTTTATCCGGGACAGGGGGGTTTACAATGAGCAGTTCTTC. As protein: CASSFIRDRGVYNEQFF.

The CDR3 DNA reads as TGTGCCAGCTCACCCGGGACTAGCGGGAGGTGGTACGAGCAGTACTTC. Amino acids: CASSPGTSGRWYEQYF. The chain uses TRBV18 and TRBJ2-7, with 15 positions matching TRBD2. The CDR3 contains 16 residues. The germline CDR1 and CDR2 sequences are KGHSH and LQKENI. V gave up 3 bases and J gave up 4 bases; unmatched junction bases: 4.

This clone was seen a few times. This sequence joins TRBV6-1 and TRBJ2-2, with D unresolved. This CDR3 comprises 13 residues. Trimming took 2 bases from V and 5 from J, leaving 6 bases between them. CDR1 is MNHNS, CDR2 SASEGT, per germline. This chain's CDR3 is CASSESSTGELFF. CDR3 DNA sequence: TGTGCCAGCAGTGAAAGTTCGACCGGGGAGCTGTTTTTT.

The rearrangement links TRBV7-2 to TRBJ2-7, with D perhaps TRBD1 (6 bases). Per the germline V gene, CDR1 is SGHTA and CDR2 is FQGNSA. Trimming shortened V by 1 base and J by 2 bases, and 12 bases separated the two germline ends. This CDR3 comprises 15 residues. CDR3 bases: TGTGCCAGCAGCTTAGGCCCCGGACAGCCCTACGAGCAGTACTTC. Translated: CASSLGPGQPYEQYF.

The chain recombines TRBV20-1 with TRBJ1-2, with D possibly matching TRBD1 (5 bases). The CDR3 has 13 amino acids. CDR1 is DFQATT, CDR2 SNEGSKA, per germline (reference sequence). V was clipped by 3 bases and J by 8 bases, with 16 bases between them. The chain's CDR3 is CSASIQGVGGYTF. CDR3 coding DNA: TGCAGTGCTAGTATTCAGGGAGTAGGCGGCTACACCTTC.

This sequence joins TRBV6-2 or TRBV6-3 and TRBJ2-7; D is undetermined. Germline CDR1 is MNHEY and CDR2 is SVGEGT. This CDR3 is 15 amino acids long. V was shortened by 0 bases and J by 2 bases, with 11 bases between the two germline ends. CDR3 sequence: CASSYSLTYTYEQYF. The CDR3 DNA reads TGTGCCAGCAGTTACTCGTTGACTTACACCTACGAGCAGTACTTC.

V gene TRBV25-1 combines with J gene TRBJ2-1; 7 bases match TRBD2. Germline values: CDR1 MGHDK, CDR2 SYGVNS. Trimming took 4 bases from V and 4 from J; bases not matched to a gene: 10. This CDR3 is built from 16 residues. The CDR3: CASSGGAGERYNEQFF. CDR3 DNA: TGTGCCAGCAGTGGTGGGGCGGGAGAAAGGTACAATGAGCAGTTCTTC.

The genes are TRBV11-3 and TRBJ2-3; a possible D gene is TRBD2 (5 bases). V was pared by 5 bases and J by 6 bases, with 15 bases between. The CDR3 spans 14 residues. The V gene's germline CDR1 is SGHNT and CDR2 YENEEA. This CDR3 is CASSTGKPVDTQYF. CDR3 sequence (DNA): TGTGCCAGCAGCACCGGGAAACCGGTTGATACGCAGTATTTT. Full variable domain (rest looked up from reference TRBV11-3 and TRBJ2-3): EAGVVQSPRYKIIEKKQPVAFWCNPISGHNTLYWYLQNLGQGPELLIRYENEEAVDDSQLPKDRFSAERLKGVDSTLKIQPAELGDSAVYLCASSTGKPVDTQYFGPGTRLTVL.

This chain links TRBV19 with TRBJ2-2, with 13 bases matching TRBD2. The germline V gene has CDR1 LNHDA and CDR2 SQIVND (reference sequence). CDR3 length equals 15 residues. V was clipped by 8 bases and J by 5 bases; unmatched bases: 5. The CDR3 nucleotides are TGTGCCAGTGCCAGGACTAGCGGGAGAACCGGGGAGCTGTTTTTT. It specifies CASARTSGRTGELFF.

The chain uses TRBV5-8 and TRBJ2-3; D not certain. Germline CDR1 reads SGHTS; CDR2 reads YDEGEE. This CDR3 contains 13 residues. Trimming pared 5 bases from V and 5 bases from J, leaving 12 bases between. The CDR3 region has the DNA TGTGCCAGCAGGGGGTTTTGGGGAGATACGCAGTATTTT. It specifies CASRGFWGDTQYF.

J is TRBJ2-3 and V is TRBV19; 7 bases agree with TRBD2. Germline-derived CDR1 and CDR2 are LNHDA and SQIVND (reference sequence). The CDR3 is made up of 16 amino acids. The V segment lost 7 bases and the J segment 2 bases; nucleotides outside the gene matches: 12. CDR3 nucleotides: TGTGCCAGTAAGACGGTAGCGGGCACCCTCACAGATACGCAGTATTTT. The encoded protein is CASKTVAGTLTDTQYF. The full variable domain, its missing parts supplied by reference TRBV19 and TRBJ2-3, is DGGITQSPKYLFRKEGQNVTLSCEQNLNHDAMYWYRQDPGQGLRLIYYSQIVNDFQKGDIAEGYSVSREKKESFPLTVTSAQKNPTAFYLCASKTVAGTLTDTQYFGPGTRLTVL.

This chain uses TRBV30 with TRBJ1-2; D is unresolved. The germline V gene has CDR1 GTSNPN and CDR2 SVGIG (reference sequence). The CDR3 length is 14 residues. Trimming stripped 3 bases from V and 0 bases from J, with 11 bases between. For the CDR3, the DNA is TGTGCCTGGAGATCACTCCCTGCTAACTATGGCTACACCTTC. Its translation: CAWRSLPANYGYTF.

The chain couples TRBV19 to TRBJ2-7; 8 bases agree with TRBD1. The CDR3 has 15 residues. V lost 4 bases, J lost 0 bases, and 5 bases stayed unmatched. CDR1 and CDR2 from the germline V gene are LNHDA and SQIVND (reference sequence). This CDR3 is CASSTRQGASYEQYF. In nucleotides, the CDR3 is TGTGCCAGTAGTACTCGTCAGGGGGCCTCCTACGAGCAGTACTTC.

This clone was detected once. V is TRBV5-8 and J is TRBJ2-5, with unresolved D. This CDR3 spans 20 amino acids. V lost 2 bases to trimming and J lost 2 bases, with 28 bases between them. Germline V gene sequence: CDR1 SGHTS, CDR2 YDEGEE. This chain's CDR3 is CASSFRVFLRAVAGQETQYF. The CDR3 DNA is TGTGCCAGCAGCTTCCGGGTGTTCCTCCGGGCCGTAGCCGGGCAAGAGACCCAGTACTTC. The variable domain in full, completed from reference TRBV5-8 and TRBJ2-5, reads EAGVTQSPTHLIKTRGQQATLRCSPISGHTSVYWYQQALGLGLQFLLWYDEGEERNRGNFPPRFSGRQFPNYSSELNVNALELEDSALYLCASSFRVFLRAVAGQETQYFGPGTRLLVL.